This TCR beta chain was sequenced during a study of radiation and T cells in renal cell carcinoma. Study-wide results and limits: From baseline, blood top tumor clonotypes peaked at 2 weeks post-radiation.

Notes on this clone: What it recognizes is unknown.

Germline CDR1 is SGHNT and CDR2 is YYREEE (reference sequence). There are 17 residues in the CDR3. The V end lost 0 bases, the J end lost 2 bases, and 15 bases lay between the germline ends. Sequenced by immunoSEQ multiplex PCR; TCRdb stores in-frame clones only, minus some. The sample has about 150,000 clones, 70% to 90% seen once. Described time point: baseline pretreatment blood. Treatment: 15 Gy SBRT to primary tumor, nephrectomy 4 weeks later. Radiation-treated patients gave blood at baseline, week 2 and week 4. This sequence originates from a woman in her forties or fifties with renal cell carcinoma. The sequences come from blood, collected from a patient whose treatment included radiotherapy and nephrectomy. V is TRBV5-4 and J is TRBJ2-1; D might be TRBD2 (6 bases). In DNA form, the CDR3 reads TGTGCCAGCAGCTTGGGTGGGTCGCGGGGCCCCTACAATGAGCAGTTCTTC. Its protein is CASSLGGSRGPYNEQFF.